The rows below give T cell receptor beta chains drawn from one sample of a study of cytomegalovirus exposure and HLA in healthy donors. Measured with immunoSEQ multiplex PCR; TCRdb has only the in-frame clones, and not every one. The sample contains around 70,000 clones, about 72% of which appear only once. The material sequenced was PBMCs. The receptor source for this set is a girl under 18 in good health and CMV-seropositive. The CDR3 runs from the conserved cysteine through the conserved F or W. A D gene is named only where the DNA matches it firmly. The size of a clone is reported for some rows only, either as once, few or many, or as a class for expanded clones.

>NA|TRBJ1-1|NA|TRBV7-8
TGTGCCAGCAGCCCTGGGACAATACGGAACACTGAAGCTTTCTTT
CASSPGTIRNTEAFF
>NA|TRBJ2-7|TRBD1|TRBV4-1
TGCGCCAGCACCTTCAATTACAGGGGGATCTACGAGCAGTACTTC
CASTFNYRGIYEQYF
>once|TRBJ2-5|NA|TRBV21-1
TGTGCCAGCAGCAAGTTGACTAGCGGGAGAGCGGGAGAGACCCAGTACTTC
CASSKLTSGRAGETQYF
>NA|TRBJ2-7|NA|TRBV4-1
TGCGCCAGCAGCCAAGAGGCCTGGGGCAGTAGTTATGGGGAGCAGTACTTC
CASSQEAWGSSYGEQYF
>NA|TRBJ1-2|NA|TRBV7-9
TGTGCCAGCAGCCCCCGGGATATTAACTATGGCTACACCTTC
CASSPRDINYGYTF
>NA|TRBJ2-7|TRBD2|TRBV9
TGTGCCAGCAGCGTAGCTAGTGTGGCTAGCGGGATTTACGAGCAGTACTTC
CASSVASVASGIYEQYF
>NA|TRBJ1-5|NA|TRBV5-1
TGCGCCAGCAGCTTGGCGGGGAATCAGCCCCAGCATTTT
CASSLAGNQPQHF
>NA|TRBJ2-1|NA|TRBV6-6
TGTGCCAGCAGTTACCAGTCCAACAATGAGCAGTTCTTC
CASSYQSNNEQFF
>NA|TRBJ2-3|NA|TRBV4-3
TGCGCCAGCAGCGTAGCAGGGGCCACAGATACGCAGTATTTT
CASSVAGATDTQYF
>NA|TRBJ1-1|TRBD1|TRBV15
TGTGCCACCAGCAGGGCGACAGGGCCAATCTTCTTT
CATSRATGPIFF
>NA|TRBJ2-7|TRBD2|TRBV4-3
TGCGCCAGCAGCCAAGAGCCCCTAGCGGGAGGCTACGAGCAGTACTTC
CASSQEPLAGGYEQYF
>NA|TRBJ2-6|NA|TRBV4-1
TGCGCCAGCAGCCGCCTAAGTATCCCGTTAGATAACTCTGGGGCCAACGTCCTGACTTTC
CASSRLSIPLDNSGANVLTF
>NA|TRBJ1-4|NA|TRBV30
TGTGCCTGGAGGATCGGGGGGGCAGGAGAAAAACTGTTTTTT
CAWRIGGAGEKLFF
>NA|TRBJ1-2|NA|TRBV6-5
TGTGCCACATGCCGAGGACGGGGGGATGGCTACACCTTC
CATCRGRGDGYTF
>NA|TRBJ2-2|NA|TRBV15
TGTGCCACCAGCCCAGGCAGCGGGTTCGGCACCGGGGAGCTGTTTTTT
CATSPGSGFGTGELFF
>NA|TRBJ2-7|NA|TRBV6-6
TGTGCCAGCAGTTACTCACAATACGAGCAGTACTTC
CASSYSQYEQYF
>NA|TRBJ2-4|NA|TRBV5-1
TGCGCCAGCAGAGAGGATCTAGCCAAAAACATTCAGTACTTC
CASREDLAKNIQYF
>NA|TRBJ1-1|TRBD1|TRBV25-1
TGTGCCAGCAGTCAAACCGGGACAGGGGGCACTGAAGCTTTCTTT
CASSQTGTGGTEAFF
>once|TRBJ1-2|NA|TRBV28
TGTGCCAGCAGTTCTTTCGTCTATGGCTACACCTTC
CASSSFVYGYTF
>NA|TRBJ1-1|TRBD1|TRBV2
TGTGCCAGCTTACAGGGGTATGGGATGAACACTGAAGCTTTCTTT
CASLQGYGMNTEAFF
>NA|TRBJ2-1|TRBD1|TRBV7-9
TGTGCCAGCAGCTTACGCCCAGGGGGCTACAATGAGCAGTTCTTC
CASSLRPGGYNEQFF
>NA|TRBJ1-2|TRBD1|TRBV4-1
TGCGCCAGCAGCCAAATCCCGGACAGGAAGGATGGCTACACCTTC
CASSQIPDRKDGYTF
>NA|TRBJ1-2|NA|TRBV7-9
TGTGCCAGCAGCTTAGCGCGGGGGGATTACTATGGCTACACCTTC
CASSLARGDYYGYTF
>NA|TRBJ2-1|NA|TRBV5-1
TGCGCCAGCAGCTTGCAGGGAAGGGTGCAGTTCTTC
CASSLQGRVQFF
>once|TRBJ2-3|TRBD1|TRBV5-1
TGCGCCAGCAGCTACCCGCAGGGGGCTAGCACAGATACGCAGTATTTT
CASSYPQGASTDTQYF
>NA|TRBJ2-5|NA|TRBV2
TGTGCCAGCAGTGATGGAGGAGGGATCCGCGAGACCCAGTACTTC
CASSDGGGIRETQYF
>NA|TRBJ1-4|TRBD1|TRBV30
TGTGCCTGTGACAGGGGCGTAGGGGAAAAACTGTTTTTT
CACDRGVGEKLFF